This entry features one T cell receptor beta chain sequence. In germline, CDR1 is SNHLY, CDR2 FYNNEI. V lost 7 bases, J lost 2 bases, and 8 bases lay in between. CDR3 length: 12 residues. Sequencing used immunoSEQ multiplex PCR; TCRdb keeps in-frame clones, though not all of them. The sample lists more than 45,000 clones, about nine tenths seen once, with about 3.4% in the top ten. These data originate in a study of blood T cell repertoires in COVID-19. On the study more broadly: From T cells, B-cell-depleted T cells, or PBMCs came the material, which was cDNA or gDNA.

This clonotype was sampled from a human donor in a cohort sampled during active COVID-19. The rearrangement links TRBV2 to TRBJ2-5; D is possibly TRBD2 (6 bases). The sample comprised peripheral blood. Written as DNA, the CDR3 is TGTGCCAGCACTGGACTACAAGAGACCCAGTACTTC. It codes for CASTGLQETQYF. Full variable domain (rest looked up from reference TRBV2 and TRBJ2-5): EPEVTQTPSHQVTQMGQEVILRCVPISNHLYFYWYRQILGQKVEFLVSFYNNEISEKSEIFDDQFSVERPDGSNFTLKIRSTKLEDSAMYFCASTGLQETQYFGPGTRLLVL.